This record looks at one T cell receptor (beta chain) sequence and its context. Sequencing was performed with immunoSEQ multiplex PCR; in TCRdb, only in-frame clones are kept and a portion is missing. The sample yields about 86,000 clones, 90% to 95% seen once. This specimen comes from a study of control samples from healthy donors and cancer patients. The CDR3 runs 16 residues. Germline assignment: CDR1 GTSNPN and CDR2 SVGIG (reference sequence). The trim removed 0 bases at V and 1 base at J, leaving 7 bases unmatched. The TCR originated in a woman aged 25 to 39 in good health. This rearrangement joins TRBV30 to TRBJ1-1, with TRBD1 matching 8 bases. The sample consisted of blood. CDR3 in amino acids: CAWSVPGGVKNTEAFF. The CDR3 DNA follows: TGTGCCTGGAGTGTTCCAGGGGGCGTTAAGAACACTGAAGCTTTCTTT.